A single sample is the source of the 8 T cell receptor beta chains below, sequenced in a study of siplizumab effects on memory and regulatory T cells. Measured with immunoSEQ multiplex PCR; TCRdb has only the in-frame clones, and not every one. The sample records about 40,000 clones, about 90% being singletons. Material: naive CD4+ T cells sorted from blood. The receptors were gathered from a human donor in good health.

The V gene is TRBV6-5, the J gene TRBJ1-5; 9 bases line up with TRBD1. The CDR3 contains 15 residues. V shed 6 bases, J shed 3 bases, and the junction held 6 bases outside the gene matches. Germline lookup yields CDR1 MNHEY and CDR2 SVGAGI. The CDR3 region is CASSRGTGHNQPQHF. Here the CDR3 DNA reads TGTGCCAGCAGCCGCGGGACAGGGCACAATCAGCCCCAGCATTTT.

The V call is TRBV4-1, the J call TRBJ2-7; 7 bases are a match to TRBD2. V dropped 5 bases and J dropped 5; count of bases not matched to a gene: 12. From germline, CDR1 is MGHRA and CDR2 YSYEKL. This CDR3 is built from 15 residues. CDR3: CASSYPQRGRHEQYF. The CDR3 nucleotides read TGCGCCAGCAGCTACCCTCAGCGGGGCCGCCACGAGCAGTACTTC.

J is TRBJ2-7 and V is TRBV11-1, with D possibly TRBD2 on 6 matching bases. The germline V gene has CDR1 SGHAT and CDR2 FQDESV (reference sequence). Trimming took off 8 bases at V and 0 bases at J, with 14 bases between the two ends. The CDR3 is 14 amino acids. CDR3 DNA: TGTGCCAGCCGAGGCGGGATCAACTCCTACGAGCAGTACTTC. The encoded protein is CASRGGINSYEQYF.

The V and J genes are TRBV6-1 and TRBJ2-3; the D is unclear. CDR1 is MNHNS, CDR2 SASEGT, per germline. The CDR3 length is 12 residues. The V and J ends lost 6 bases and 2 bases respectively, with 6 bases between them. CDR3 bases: TGTGCCAGCAGACTGGTCACAGATACGCAGTATTTT. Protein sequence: CASRLVTDTQYF.

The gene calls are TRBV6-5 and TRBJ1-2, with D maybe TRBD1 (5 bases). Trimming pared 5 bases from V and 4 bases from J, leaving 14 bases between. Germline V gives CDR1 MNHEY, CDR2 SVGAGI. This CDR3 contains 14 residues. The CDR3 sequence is CASSAGRGGYGYTF. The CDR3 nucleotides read TGTGCCAGCAGTGCTGGTCGGGGCGGCTATGGCTACACCTTC.

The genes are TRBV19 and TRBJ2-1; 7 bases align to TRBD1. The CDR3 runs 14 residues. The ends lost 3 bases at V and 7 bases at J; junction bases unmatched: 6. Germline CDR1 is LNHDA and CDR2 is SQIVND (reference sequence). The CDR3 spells CASSIADRVNEQFF. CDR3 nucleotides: TGTGCCAGTAGTATCGCCGACAGGGTAAATGAGCAGTTCTTC.

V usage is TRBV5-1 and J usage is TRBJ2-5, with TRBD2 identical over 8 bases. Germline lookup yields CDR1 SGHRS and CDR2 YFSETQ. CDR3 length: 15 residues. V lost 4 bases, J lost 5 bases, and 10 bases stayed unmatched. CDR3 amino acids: CASSLQGLGGETQYF. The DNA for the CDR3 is TGCGCCAGCAGCCTTCAGGGACTAGGAGGGGAGACCCAGTACTTC.

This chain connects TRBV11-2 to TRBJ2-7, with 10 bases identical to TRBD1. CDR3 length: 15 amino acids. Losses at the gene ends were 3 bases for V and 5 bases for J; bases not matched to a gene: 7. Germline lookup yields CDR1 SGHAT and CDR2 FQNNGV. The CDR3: CASSFRGTGVNEQYF. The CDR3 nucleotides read TGTGCCAGCAGCTTTCGAGGGACAGGGGTAAACGAGCAGTACTTC. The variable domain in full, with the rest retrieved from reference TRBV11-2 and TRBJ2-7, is EAGVAQSPRYKIIEKRQSVAFWCNPISGHATLYWYQQILGQGPKLLIQFQNNGVVDDSQLPKDRFSAERLKGVDSTLKIQPAKLEDSAVYLCASSFRGTGVNEQYFGPGTRLTVT.